This T cell receptor (beta chain) is from a study of CXCR3-negative and CXCR3-positive naive CD8 T cells. Regarding the study as a whole: Diversity proved comparably high across both naive subsets and much lower in memory CD8+ cells. Cryopreserved cells showed partially decreased CXCR3 expression, and most assays used fresh PBMCs. CD5 surface expression was similar among naive subsets, and TCR strength was estimated by inference from TRB CDR3 properties.

The CDR3 totals 13 residues. The germline V gene encodes CDR1 SQVTM and CDR2 ANQGSEA. In preparing the TRB cDNA libraries, 5' RACE with UMI labels was used. TCRdb re-called the 5' RACE reads and gives one entry per CDR3 protein, without DNA. Here the sample table reports some 38,000 distinct CDR3 sequences. Remarks on this clonotype: The target antigen is unknown.

With around 300,000 cells each, the CD8+ T cell subsets were individually sorted in triplicate. The clonotype originates from a human donor in good health. Some clones in this sample may be carry-over from other donors' samples. The sample comprised memory CD8+ T cells from blood. This chain joins TRBV29-1 and TRBJ1-4; no DNA is available, so the TRBD1 call from TCRdb remains unchecked. This CDR3 is CSVVGRVEEKLFF.